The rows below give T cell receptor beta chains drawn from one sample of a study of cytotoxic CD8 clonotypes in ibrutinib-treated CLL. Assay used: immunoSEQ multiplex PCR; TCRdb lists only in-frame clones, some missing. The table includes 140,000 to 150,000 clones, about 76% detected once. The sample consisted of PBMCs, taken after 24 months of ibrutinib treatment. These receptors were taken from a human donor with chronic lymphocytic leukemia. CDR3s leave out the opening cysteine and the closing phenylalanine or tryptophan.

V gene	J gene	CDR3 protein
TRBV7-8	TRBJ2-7	ASSRDSPILEQY
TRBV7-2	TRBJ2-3	ASSLFPDTQY
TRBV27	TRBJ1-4	ASRPGQTTNEKLF
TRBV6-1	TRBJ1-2	ASTRDRGGGYT
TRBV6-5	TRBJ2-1	ASGVAGDYNEQF
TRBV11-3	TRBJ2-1	ASSPPAGNEQF
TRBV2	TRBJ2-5	ASSEGGAQY
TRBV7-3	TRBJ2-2	ASSLSAGELF
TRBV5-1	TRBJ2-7	ASSLGDSLTPMGQY
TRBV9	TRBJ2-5	ASSARTAPRGTQY
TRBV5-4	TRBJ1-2	ASSLDGYGYT
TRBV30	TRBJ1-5	AWSPRGDQPQH
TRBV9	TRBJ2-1	ASSVALLNYNEQF
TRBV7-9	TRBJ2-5	ASSLVGVETQY
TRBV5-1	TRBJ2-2	ASSPGQGNTGELF
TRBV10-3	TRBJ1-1	AISEGGQSNTEAF
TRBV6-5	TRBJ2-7	ASSWGQAVGEQY
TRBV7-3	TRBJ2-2	ASSPGDRNTGELF
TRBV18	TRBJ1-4	ASSPRGQENEKLF
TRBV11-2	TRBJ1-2	ASSPQGVDPYGYT
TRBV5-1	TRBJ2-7	ASSPRAGHEQY
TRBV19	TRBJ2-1	ASIGQGGSYNEQF
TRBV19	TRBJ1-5	ASSGGQTFSQPQH
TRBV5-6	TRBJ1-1	ASARGLNTEAF
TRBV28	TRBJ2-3	ASSLRADTQY
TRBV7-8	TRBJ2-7	ASSLGADGQY
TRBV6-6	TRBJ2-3	ASSYVGQGTDTQY
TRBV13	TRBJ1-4	ASSLFLLAGQQNATNEKLF
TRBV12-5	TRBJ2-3	ASGLGVGVLTTDTQY
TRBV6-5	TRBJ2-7	ASRTQQGGYEQY
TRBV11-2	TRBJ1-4	ASSPRPGTNEKLF
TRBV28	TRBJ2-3	ASSLRVYGTDTQY
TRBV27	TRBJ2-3	ATHLGGSGGTDTQY
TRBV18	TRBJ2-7	ASSPQGQGEQY
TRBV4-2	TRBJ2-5	ASSPGGQETQY
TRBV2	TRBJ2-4	ASSGASGGSRIQY
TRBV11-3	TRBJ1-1	ASSPGGSGNTEAF
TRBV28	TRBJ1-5	ASSLWAPFEVKPQH
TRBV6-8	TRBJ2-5	ASSLSGGGETQY
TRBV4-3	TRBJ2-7	ASSPGLAGGFYVQY
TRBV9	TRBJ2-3	ASSVVGAGFLDTQY
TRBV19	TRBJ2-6	ASSMAQAGANVLT
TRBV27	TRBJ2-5	ASSPPGGWETQY
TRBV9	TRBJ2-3	ASSVRAKGDTQY
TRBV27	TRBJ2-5	ASSLSRGVQETQY